A single sample gave rise to the 22 T cell receptor beta chains below, sequenced in a study of tumor-infiltrating lymphocytes in primary liver carcinoma. Researchers generated TCR beta cDNA from about 460 ng of total RNA, relying on a constant-region primer. Generation of the TCR beta libraries relied on three nested multiplex PCR rounds using slightly modified ARM-PCR. For approximately 11 cycles apiece, the opening two PCR rounds ran with TRBV1-TRBV30 forward primers and a C-beta reverse primer. TCRdb itself ran the multiplex PCR reads through MiXCR, one entry per CDR3 protein. The table records over 250,000 distinct CDR3 sequences, 50% to 60% of them present only once. It was unsorted whole blood that yielded blood RNA, and germline DNA was also extracted. Material: peripheral blood. These receptors were obtained from a woman aged 25 to 45 with primary liver carcinoma and hepatitis B virus infection.

This clonotype has only a few counts. V usage is TRBV12-3 or TRBV12-4 and J usage is TRBJ1-1; D is undetermined. Trimming removed 2 bases at V and 3 bases at J, with 13 bases between. This CDR3 is built from 15 residues. As DNA, the CDR3 is TGTGCCAGCAGTTTAAGGTGGAAAGCGGACACTGAAGCTTTCTTT. Translated, it gives CASSLRWKADTEAFF.

A remark on this clonotype: One end of the junction is discordant with germline, which a read error may explain. This chain connects TRBV5-4 to TRBJ1-2, with a tentative D call TRBD1 (6 bases). The germline CDR1 and CDR2 sequences are SGHNT and YYREEE (reference sequence). This CDR3 is built from 16 residues. The CDR3 is CASNLMSAGVYYGYTF. Written as DNA, the CDR3 is TGTGCCAGCAACTTGATGTCGGCAGGGGTTTACTATGGCTACACCTTC.

This chain joins TRBV19 and TRBJ1-1, with TRBD1 identical over 7 bases. The germline V gene has CDR1 LNHDA and CDR2 SQIVND (reference sequence). J gave up 5 bases and V 8 bases, and 8 bases lay outside the gene matches. The CDR3 contains 13 residues. CDR3 sequence reads: CASFKEGATEAFF. The CDR3 DNA reads as TGTGCCAGTTTCAAAGAGGGGGCTACTGAAGCTTTCTTT.

As for this clonotype: With a much larger clone just one base away, this may be a read error. This sequence joins TRBV12-3 or TRBV12-4 and TRBJ1-6; D not resolved. V shed 7 bases and J shed 1 base, with 14 bases lying between them. The CDR3 is made up of 16 amino acids. The DNA for the CDR3 is TGTGCCAGCATGTGGGAAAGGGAATCCTATAATTCACCCCTCCACTTT. Its protein product is CASMWERESYNSPLHF.

To note about this clonotype: A much larger clone is a single base away; this may be a read error. This chain links TRBV6-5 with TRBJ1-2, with 7 bases identical to TRBD1. Germline loops: CDR1 MNHEY, CDR2 SVGAGI. This CDR3 contains 15 residues. As DNA, the CDR3 is TGTGCCAGCAGTTACCCGGGACAGTCTATCTATGGCTACGCCTTC. This codes for CASSYPGQSIYGYAF.

Of note for this clonotype: A far larger clone is a single base away, which makes a read error likely. The V and J genes are TRBV12-3 or TRBV12-4 and TRBJ2-7; D is undetermined. This CDR3 has 11 amino acids. CDR3 in DNA: TGTGTCAGCAGTTTAGTCTACGAGCAGTACTTC. Translated, it gives CVSSLVYEQYF.

The chain has TRBV5-4 and TRBJ2-4; the match to TRBD2 covers 7 bases. The CDR3 covers 14 residues. Germline lookup yields CDR1 SGHNT and CDR2 YYREEE (reference sequence). With 4 bases clipped from V and 5 bases from J, the junction kept 6 bases outside the gene matches. The CDR3 reads CASSLYGRQNIQYF. The CDR3, as DNA: TGTGCCAGCAGCCTATACGGGAGGCAAAACATTCAGTACTTC.

This clonotype has ten or more counts. Written as DNA, the CDR3 is TGTGCCAGCAGTGAGGTAGCGGGATTTAGCACAGATACGCAGTATTTT. Translating gives CASSEVAGFSTDTQYF. The genes are TRBV6-1 and TRBJ2-3; 8 bases map to TRBD2. This CDR3 contains 16 residues. Germline CDR1 is MNHNS and CDR2 is SASEGT. After removal of 3 bases from V and 0 bases from J, the junction contained 5 bases not matched to a gene.

There are many counts of this clonotype. The rearrangement links TRBV5-4 to TRBJ2-3; possibly TRBD1 or TRBD2 for D (5 bases each). The CDR3 sequence is 13 residues long. V lost 7 bases to trimming and J lost 5 bases, with 14 bases between them. Germline CDR1 reads SGHNT; CDR2 reads YYREEE (reference sequence). CDR3 protein: CASEVGTGDTQYF. The CDR3 nucleotides read TGTGCCAGCGAGGTGGGGACGGGAGATACGCAGTATTTT. The whole variable domain, remainder taken from reference TRBV5-4 and TRBJ2-3, is ETGVTQSPTHLIKTRGQQVTLRCSSQSGHNTVSWYQQALGQGPQFIFQYYREEENGRGNFPPRFSGLQFPNYSSELNVNALELDDSALYLCASEVGTGDTQYFGPGTRLTVL.

This clonotype was observed once. At one boundary the junction diverges from the germline segment, which might be a read error. The chain uses TRBV11-2 and TRBJ1-1, with D tentatively TRBD1 (5 bases). Germline V gene lookup returns CDR1 SGHAT and CDR2 FQNNGV. This CDR3 is built from 13 residues. The CDR3 here is CASNLEGNTGTFF. The CDR3 DNA sequence: TGTGCCAGCAACTTAGAGGGGAACACTGGAACTTTCTTT.

Note on this clonotype: At one end, the junction sequence differs from germline, possibly due to a read error. The chain couples TRBV11-2 to TRBJ2-6; 8 bases fit TRBD1. Looked up from germline, CDR1 is SGHAT and CDR2 is FQNNGV. CDR3 length: 18 amino acids. The CDR3 protein is CANSLEAGGSSGAKVLTF. The CDR3 DNA follows: TGTGCCAACAGCTTAGAGGCAGGGGGCAGCTCTGGGGCCAAGGTCCTGACTTTC.

This clonotype was seen repeatedly, ten times or more. This chain uses TRBV13 with TRBJ1-4; D not resolved. Trimming shortened V by 7 bases and J by 1 base, and 7 bases separated the two germline ends. This CDR3 region has 13 residues. In germline, CDR1 is PRHDT, CDR2 FYEKMQ (reference sequence). The CDR3 spells CASTIGTNEKLFF. The CDR3 bases are TGTGCCAGCACAATCGGAACTAATGAAAAACTGTTTTTT.

With respect to this clonotype: At one end, the junction sequence differs from germline, possibly due to a read error. The rearrangement uses TRBV11-2 and TRBJ2-6, with D perhaps TRBD1 (7 bases). The CDR3 totals 18 residues. Germline CDR1 and CDR2: SGHAT and FQNNGV. The CDR3 nucleotides are TGTGCCAGCAGCTTACCCCGACAGGGAGGATCCGGGGCCAACGTCCAGACTTTC. Protein sequence: CASSLPRQGGSGANVQTF. The complete variable domain, with remaining parts taken from reference TRBV11-2 and TRBJ2-6, reads EAGVAQSPRYKIIEKRQSVAFWCNPISGHATLYWYQQILGQGPKLLIQFQNNGVVDDSQLPKDRFSAERLKGVDSTLKIQPAKLEDSAVYLCASSLPRQGGSGANVQTFGAGSRLTVL.

Points on this clonotype: A single base separates this from a much larger clone, so it may be a read error. The chain is built from TRBV4-1 and TRBJ2-1, with 7 bases matching TRBD1. Germline V gene lookup returns CDR1 MGHRA and CDR2 YSYEKL. J lost 4 bases, V lost 6 bases, and 12 bases had no gene match. This CDR3 has 16 residues. The CDR3 DNA reads as TGCGCCAGCAGTCGCCTCCCGGGACAGCGGTACAATGAGCAGTTCTTC. Translated: CASSRLPGQRYNEQFF.

This clonotype came up many times. The chain carries TRBV4-2 and TRBJ1-2; D gene ambiguous. Germline assignment: CDR1 LGHNA and CDR2 YNFKEQ. The germline V and J ends were trimmed by 2 bases and 6 bases, with 13 bases remaining between them. The CDR3 is 14 residues long. The DNA for the CDR3 is TGTGCCAGCAGCCAAAGGGTTTATAGCGATGGCTACACCTTC. Its translation: CASSQRVYSDGYTF.

At least ten counts were recorded for this clonotype. The V gene is TRBV29-1, the J gene TRBJ2-7; the D call may be TRBD1 or TRBD2 (6 bases each). Looked up from germline, CDR1 is SQVTM and CDR2 is ANQGSEA. This CDR3 is built from 14 residues. The V end was cut by 7 bases, the J end by 2 bases, with 18 bases between. The CDR3 nucleotides read TGCAGCGCCCTGGGGGGCGAGAAAGCCTACGAGCAGTACTTC. This encodes CSALGGEKAYEQYF.

The rearrangement joins TRBV5-1 to TRBJ2-5, with a tentative D call TRBD1 (6 bases). V dropped 3 bases and J dropped 5 bases, with 14 bases sitting between them. The CDR3 has 14 residues. The germline gives CDR1 SGHRS, CDR2 YFSETQ. CDR3 sequence: CASSSGQLGETQYF. The CDR3 DNA sequence: TGCGCCAGCAGCTCGGGACAATTGGGGGAGACCCAGTACTTC.

This clonotype has just a few counts. V and J are TRBV14 and TRBJ2-4; maybe TRBD2 (5 bases). The CDR3 spans 14 residues. V lost 1 base and J lost 4, with 8 bases in between. The germline CDR1 and CDR2 sequences are SGHDN and FVKESK. The CDR3 region is CASSQGGLKNIQYF. The CDR3, as DNA: TGTGCCAGCAGCCAAGGAGGGTTGAAAAACATTCAGTACTTC.

In the case of this clonotype: A much larger clone differs from this one at a single base, so this may be a read error. The conserved phenylalanine or tryptophan is not found at the CDR3 terminus, so this likely reflects a read error. The chain has TRBV12-3 or TRBV12-4 and TRBJ1-1, with D unresolved. The germline V and J ends were trimmed by 3 bases and 5 bases, with 7 bases remaining between them. The CDR3 loop spans 12 amino acids. The CDR3 here is CASSLWRTEAFL. In DNA, the CDR3 is TGTGCCAGCAGTTTGTGGCGGACTGAAGCTTTCCTT.

This clonotype was counted at least ten times. Compared with germline, one end of the junction differs, possibly owing to a read error. The J gene is TRBJ2-2, the V gene TRBV5-1; a weak D match, TRBD2 (5 bases). The germline V gene encodes CDR1 SGHRS and CDR2 YFSETQ. The CDR3 is 13 amino acids. The DNA of the CDR3 is TGTGCCAGCAGCTTTACGGGAACCGGGGAGCTGTTTTTT. Protein: CASSFTGTGELFF.

V is TRBV5-4 and J is TRBJ2-5; TRBD2 aligns across 10 bases. The length of the CDR3 is 14 residues. V shed 4 bases, J shed 6 bases, and the junction held 6 bases outside the gene matches. The germline gives CDR1 SGHNT, CDR2 YYREEE (reference sequence). CDR3 sequence reads: CASSVDSGRKTQYF. CDR3 DNA sequence: TGTGCCAGCAGCGTCGATAGCGGGAGGAAGACCCAGTACTTC.

A note on this clonotype: A much larger clone is a single base away; this may be a read error. The chain recombines TRBV6-5 with TRBJ2-7; possibly TRBD1 for D (5 bases). The CDR3 length is 14 residues. Germline-derived CDR1 and CDR2 are MNHEY and SVGAGI. CDR3 region: CVSSSQGLDYEQYF. The CDR3, as DNA: TGTGTCAGCAGTTCGCAGGGTCTAGACTACGAGCAGTACTTC.